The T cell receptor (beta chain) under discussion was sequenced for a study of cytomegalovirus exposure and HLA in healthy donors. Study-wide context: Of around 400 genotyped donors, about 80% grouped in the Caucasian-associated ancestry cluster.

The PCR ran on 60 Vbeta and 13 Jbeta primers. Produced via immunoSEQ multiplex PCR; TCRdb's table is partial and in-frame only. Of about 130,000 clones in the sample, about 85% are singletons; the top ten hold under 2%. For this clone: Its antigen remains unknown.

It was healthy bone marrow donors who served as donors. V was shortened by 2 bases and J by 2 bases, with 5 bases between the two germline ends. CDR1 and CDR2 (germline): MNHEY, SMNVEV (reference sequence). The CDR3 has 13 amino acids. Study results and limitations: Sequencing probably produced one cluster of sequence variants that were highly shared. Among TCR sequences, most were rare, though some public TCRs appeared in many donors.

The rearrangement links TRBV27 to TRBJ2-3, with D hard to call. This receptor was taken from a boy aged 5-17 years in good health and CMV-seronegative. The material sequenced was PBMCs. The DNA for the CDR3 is TGTGCCAGCAGTTTACAGAACACAGATACGCAGTATTTT. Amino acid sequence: CASSLQNTDTQYF.